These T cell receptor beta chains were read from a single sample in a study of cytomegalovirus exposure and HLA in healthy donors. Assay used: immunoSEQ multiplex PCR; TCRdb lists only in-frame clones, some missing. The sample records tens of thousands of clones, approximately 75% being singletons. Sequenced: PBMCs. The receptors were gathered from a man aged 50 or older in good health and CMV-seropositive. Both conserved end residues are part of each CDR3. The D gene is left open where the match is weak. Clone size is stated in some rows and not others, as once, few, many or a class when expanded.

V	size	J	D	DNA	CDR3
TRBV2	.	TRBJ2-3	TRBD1	TGTGCCAGCACGGGACAGGGGAGAGATACGCAGTATTTT	CASTGQGRDTQYF
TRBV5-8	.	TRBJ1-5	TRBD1	TGTGCCAGCAGCGCCTACAGGGGAACCCTGGGCAATCAGCCCCAGCATTTT	CASSAYRGTLGNQPQHF
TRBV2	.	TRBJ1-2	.	TGTGCCAGCAGCGATCCCGGACAGTATGGCTACACCTTC	CASSDPGQYGYTF
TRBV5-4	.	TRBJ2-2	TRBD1	TGTGCCAGCAGCTTGCCGGGTATACAGGGGCTAGGTACCGGGGAGCTGTTTTTT	CASSLPGIQGLGTGELFF
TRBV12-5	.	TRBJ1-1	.	TGTGCTAGTGCAGCGAGTAACACTGAAGCTTTCTTT	CASAASNTEAFF
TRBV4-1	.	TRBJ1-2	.	TGCGCCAGCAGCCAAGATGATGGACAGTATGGCTACACCTTC	CASSQDDGQYGYTF
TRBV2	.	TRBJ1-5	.	TGTGCCAGCAAGAAACGGGGGGCTCAGCCCCAGCATTTT	CASKKRGAQPQHF
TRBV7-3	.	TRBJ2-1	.	TGTGCCAGCAGCTCCGGACAGGAGCAGTTCTTC	CASSSGQEQFF
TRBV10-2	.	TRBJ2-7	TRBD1	TGCGCCAGCGCCGGGACAGATTCCTACGAGCAGTACTTC	CASAGTDSYEQYF
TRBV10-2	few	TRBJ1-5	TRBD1	TGCGCCAGCAGGAAACGACAGGGTGAACAGCCCCAGCATTTT	CASRKRQGEQPQHF
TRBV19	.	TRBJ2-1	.	TGTGCCAGTAGAGCTTCCCGGGACACGGTGTTCTTC	CASRASRDTVFF
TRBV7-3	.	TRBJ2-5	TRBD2	TGTGCCAGCAGCCCCGGGACTAAAGAGACCCAGTACTTC	CASSPGTKETQYF
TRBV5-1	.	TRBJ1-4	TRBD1	TGCGCCAGCAGCCGAGTTGGCCAGGGGGCAGGTGAAAAACTGTTTTTT	CASSRVGQGAGEKLFF
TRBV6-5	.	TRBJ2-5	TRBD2	TGTGCCAGCAGTTACGGGCGGGGGGGCTTCTTGGAGACCCAGTACTTC	CASSYGRGGFLETQYF
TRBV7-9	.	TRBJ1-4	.	TGTGCCAGCAGCTTAGCCCAGGGAGGAGAAAAACTGTTTTTT	CASSLAQGGEKLFF
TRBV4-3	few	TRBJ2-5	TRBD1	TGCGCCAGCAGCCGCCAGGACAGGAGCAAAGAGACCCAGTACTTC	CASSRQDRSKETQYF
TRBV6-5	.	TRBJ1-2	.	TGTGCCAGCAGTTACTCGAGAGCGGGGAACTATGGCTACACCTTC	CASSYSRAGNYGYTF
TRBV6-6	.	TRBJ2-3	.	TGTGCCAGCAGCCCCGGCGGCTCTAGCACAGATACGCAGTATTTT	CASSPGGSSTDTQYF
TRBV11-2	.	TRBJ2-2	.	TGTGCCAGCAGCTTAGTAGGTTCCGCAGGGCTCACCGGGGAGCTGTTTTTT	CASSLVGSAGLTGELFF
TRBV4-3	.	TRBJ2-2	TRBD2	TGCGCCAGCAGCCAAGATCCTAGCGGGCGGGCGCGGGAGCTGTTTTTT	CASSQDPSGRARELFF
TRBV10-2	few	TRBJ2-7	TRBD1	TGCGCCAGCATCGGACAGGGGCGGGTCTCCGAGCAGTACTTC	CASIGQGRVSEQYF
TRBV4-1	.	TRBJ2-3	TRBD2	TGCGCCAGCAGCCCCGGGGGGGGTACGCAGTATTTT	CASSPGGGTQYF
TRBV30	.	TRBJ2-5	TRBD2	TGTGCCTGGAGTCTAGGACTAGCCGGTGAGACCCAGTACTTC	CAWSLGLAGETQYF
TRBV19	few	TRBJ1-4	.	TGTGCCAGTAGTTCGCAGGGATCTGATGGAAAACTGTTTTTT	CASSSQGSDGKLFF
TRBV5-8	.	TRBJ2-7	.	TGTGCCAGCAGCCCCCGGACGGGGTACGAGCAGTACTTC	CASSPRTGYEQYF
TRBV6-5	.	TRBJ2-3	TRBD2	TGTGCCAGCAGTTACCCGGGGGGGCGGGGAGATACGCAGTATTTT	CASSYPGGRGDTQYF
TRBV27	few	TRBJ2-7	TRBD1	TGTGCCAGCAAGACCGGGACAGGGGGCCGCGAGCAGTACTTC	CASKTGTGGREQYF